The T cell receptor beta chain under discussion was sequenced for a study of vaccination and CD4 T cells after COVID-19. Study-wide context: Either a CEFX pool, an HIV-1 Nef pool, or no peptide was added to control cultures.

Study-level points and caveats: Among reactive clones from convalescent patients, a median 86.3% appeared only post-vaccination.

Concerning this clonotype itself: As yet, its antigen is unknown.

This sample's treatment: approximately 9-day PBMC culture with coronavirus spike peptide pools or control peptides (ViraFEST assay). Antigen-specific T cell expansion with peptide pools preceded TCR sequencing in the ViraFEST approach. The Oncomine TCR Beta short-read assay was applied to DNA of cultured CD4+ T cells. TCRdb reprocessed the PCR reads via MiXCR and lists one record per CDR3 protein. The sample holds more than 15,000 distinct CDR3 sequences, roughly 30% seen once. Germline V gene sequence: CDR1 SGHAT, CDR2 FQDESV (reference sequence). This CDR3 region has 14 residues. Trimming stripped 5 bases from V and 2 bases from J, with 12 bases between.

The TCR sequence derives from a human donor with COVID-19. Source material: cultured CD4+ T cells from blood. V is TRBV11-1 and J is TRBJ1-2; possible D gene TRBD1, 6 bases. The CDR3 nucleotides read TGTGCCAGCAGCCAGCGGACAGTAAACTATGGCTACACCTTC. Residues: CASSQRTVNYGYTF.